This T cell receptor beta chain was obtained from a study of graft-versus-host responses after intestinal transplantation. Study results and limitations: An association linked early post-transplant HvG declines with peak circulating GvH clone levels.

Germline V gene lookup returns CDR1 MNHEY and CDR2 SVGAGI. V dropped 6 bases and J dropped 5 bases, with 13 bases sitting between them. The CDR3 is made up of 13 amino acids. Data came from immunoSEQ multiplex PCR; TCRdb stores just in-frame clones and leaves some out. The sample shows over 8,500 clones, more than 25% of them seen only once. Responders that carried the CFSE label, 200,000 of them, were plated with 200,000 irradiated, violet-dye-labeled stimulator cells. The material was alloreactive CD8+ T cells from a mixed lymphocyte reaction culture, obtained before intestinal transplant. The subset: CFSE-low proliferating T cells sorted from roughly six-day pre-transplant mixed lymphocyte reaction (GvH or HvG direction). The TCR sequence derives from a human patient who received an intestinal transplant. The gene calls are TRBV6-5 and TRBJ2-5, with D possibly matching TRBD2 (5 bases). The CDR3 is CASRSGLLETQYF. Written as DNA, the CDR3 is TGTGCCAGCAGATCGGGATTGTTGGAGACCCAGTACTTC.